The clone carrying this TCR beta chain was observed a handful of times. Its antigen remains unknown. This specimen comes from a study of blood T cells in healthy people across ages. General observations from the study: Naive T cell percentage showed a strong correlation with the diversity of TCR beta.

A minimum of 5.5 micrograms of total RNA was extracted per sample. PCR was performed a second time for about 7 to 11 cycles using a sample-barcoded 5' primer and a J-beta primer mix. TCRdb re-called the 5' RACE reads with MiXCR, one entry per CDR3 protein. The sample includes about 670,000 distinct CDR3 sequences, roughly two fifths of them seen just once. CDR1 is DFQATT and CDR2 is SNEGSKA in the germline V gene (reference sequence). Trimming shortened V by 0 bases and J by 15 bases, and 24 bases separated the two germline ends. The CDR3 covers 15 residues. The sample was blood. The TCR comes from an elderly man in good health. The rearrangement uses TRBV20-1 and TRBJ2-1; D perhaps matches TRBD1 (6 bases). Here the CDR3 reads CSARDGGSGSPPRFF. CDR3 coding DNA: TGCAGTGCTAGAGATGGGGGCTCCGGATCCCCCCCGAGGTTCTTC.